This T cell receptor beta chain appears in the sequencing data of a study of siplizumab effects on memory and regulatory T cells. Generated by immunoSEQ multiplex PCR, the TCRdb table keeps only in-frame clones and is missing some. The sample has roughly 100,000 clones, over 90% seen once. V lost 3 bases and J lost 1, with 13 bases in between. Germline V gives CDR1 SEHNR, CDR2 FQNEAQ (reference sequence). CDR3 length: 15 residues. The sequenced sample was Tregs sorted from blood. The chain links TRBV7-9 to TRBJ2-7; the D call may be TRBD1 or TRBD2 (5 bases each). This sequence originates from a human donor in good health. In nucleotides, the CDR3 is TGTGCCAGCAGCTTCTCTGCCGGGGCTTCCTACGAGCAGTACTTC. Translating it yields CASSFSAGASYEQYF.